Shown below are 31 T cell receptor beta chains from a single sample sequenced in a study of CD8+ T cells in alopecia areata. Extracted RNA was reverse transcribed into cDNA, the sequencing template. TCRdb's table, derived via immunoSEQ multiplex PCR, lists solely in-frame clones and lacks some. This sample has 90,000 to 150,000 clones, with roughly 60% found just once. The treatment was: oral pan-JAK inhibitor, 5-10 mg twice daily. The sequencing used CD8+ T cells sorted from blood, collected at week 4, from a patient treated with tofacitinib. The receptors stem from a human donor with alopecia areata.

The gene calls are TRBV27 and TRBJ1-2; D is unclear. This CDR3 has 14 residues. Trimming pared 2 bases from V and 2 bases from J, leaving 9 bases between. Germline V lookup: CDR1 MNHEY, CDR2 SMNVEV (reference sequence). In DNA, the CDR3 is TGTGCCAGCAGTTTACGTCGGGAGAACTATGGCTACACCTTC. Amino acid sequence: CASSLRRENYGYTF.

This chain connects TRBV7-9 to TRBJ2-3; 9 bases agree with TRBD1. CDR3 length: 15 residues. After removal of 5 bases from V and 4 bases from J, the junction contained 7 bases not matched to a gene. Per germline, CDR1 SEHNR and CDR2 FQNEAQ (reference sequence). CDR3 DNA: TGTGCCAGCAGCCATACAGGGGGCGGCGCAGATACGCAGTATTTT. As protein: CASSHTGGGADTQYF.

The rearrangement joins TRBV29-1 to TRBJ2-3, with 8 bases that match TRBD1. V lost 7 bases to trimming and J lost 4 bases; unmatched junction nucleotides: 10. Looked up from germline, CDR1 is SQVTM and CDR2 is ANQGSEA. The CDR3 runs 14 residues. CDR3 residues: CSAEDREGPDTQYF. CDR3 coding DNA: TGCAGCGCTGAGGACAGGGAAGGGCCAGATACGCAGTATTTT.

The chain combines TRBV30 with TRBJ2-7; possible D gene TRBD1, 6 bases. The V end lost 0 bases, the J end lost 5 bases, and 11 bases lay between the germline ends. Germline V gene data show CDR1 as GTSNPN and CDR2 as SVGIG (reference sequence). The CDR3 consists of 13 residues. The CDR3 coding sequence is TGTGCCTGGAGTGTAAACAGGGCGGACGAGCAGTACTTC. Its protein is CAWSVNRADEQYF.

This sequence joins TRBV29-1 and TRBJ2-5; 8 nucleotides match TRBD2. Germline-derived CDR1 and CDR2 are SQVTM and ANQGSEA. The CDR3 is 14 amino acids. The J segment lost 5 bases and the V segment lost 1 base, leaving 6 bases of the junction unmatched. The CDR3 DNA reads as TGCAGCGTTGAAGGCCTCCGGGGGGGGGAGACCCAGTACTTC. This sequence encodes CSVEGLRGGETQYF.

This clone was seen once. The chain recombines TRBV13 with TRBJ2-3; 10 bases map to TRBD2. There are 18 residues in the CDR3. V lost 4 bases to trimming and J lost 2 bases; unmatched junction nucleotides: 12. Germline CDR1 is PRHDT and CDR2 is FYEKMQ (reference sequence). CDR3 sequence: CASSSLAGALSTTDTQYF. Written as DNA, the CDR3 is TGTGCCAGCAGCTCCCTAGCGGGGGCCCTCTCCACCACAGATACGCAGTATTTT. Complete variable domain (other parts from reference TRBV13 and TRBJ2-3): AAGVIQSPRHLIKEKRETATLKCYPIPRHDTVYWYQQGPGQDPQFLISFYEKMQSDKGSIPDRFSAQQFSDYHSELNMSSLELGDSALYFCASSSLAGALSTTDTQYFGPGTRLTVL.

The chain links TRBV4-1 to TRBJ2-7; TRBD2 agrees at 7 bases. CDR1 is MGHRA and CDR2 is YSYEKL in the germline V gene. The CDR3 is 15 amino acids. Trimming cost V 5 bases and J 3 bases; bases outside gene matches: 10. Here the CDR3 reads CASSSRLAEVYEQYF. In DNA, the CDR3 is TGCGCCAGCAGCTCGCGGCTAGCGGAGGTCTACGAGCAGTACTTC.

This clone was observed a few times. CDR3 DNA: TGTGCCAGCAGACTACCGGGACTGCAGGAGCAGTTCTTC. Protein product: CASRLPGLQEQFF. The V and J genes are TRBV27 and TRBJ2-1; D may be TRBD2 (6 bases). Trimming removed 6 bases from V and 10 bases from J, with 16 bases in between. The germline V gene encodes CDR1 MNHEY and CDR2 SMNVEV (reference sequence). CDR3 length: 13 amino acids.

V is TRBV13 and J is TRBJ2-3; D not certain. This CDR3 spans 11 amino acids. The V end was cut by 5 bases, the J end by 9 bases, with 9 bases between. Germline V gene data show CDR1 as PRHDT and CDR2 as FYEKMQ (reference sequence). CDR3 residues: CASSPGQTQYF. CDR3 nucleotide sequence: TGTGCCAGCAGCCCGGGCCAAACGCAGTATTTT.

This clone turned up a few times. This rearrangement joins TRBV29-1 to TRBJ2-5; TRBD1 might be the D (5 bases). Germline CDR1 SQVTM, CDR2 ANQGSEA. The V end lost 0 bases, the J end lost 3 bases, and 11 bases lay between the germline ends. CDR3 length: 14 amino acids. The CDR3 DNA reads TGCAGCGTTGAAGATGGACAACTTAAAGAGACCCAGTACTTC. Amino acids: CSVEDGQLKETQYF.

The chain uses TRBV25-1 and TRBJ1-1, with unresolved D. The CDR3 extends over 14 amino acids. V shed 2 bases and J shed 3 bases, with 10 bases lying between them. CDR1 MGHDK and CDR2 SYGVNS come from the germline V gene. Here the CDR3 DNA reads TGTGCCAGCAGTGAAGGAGGCTGGGACACTGAAGCTTTCTTT. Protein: CASSEGGWDTEAFF.

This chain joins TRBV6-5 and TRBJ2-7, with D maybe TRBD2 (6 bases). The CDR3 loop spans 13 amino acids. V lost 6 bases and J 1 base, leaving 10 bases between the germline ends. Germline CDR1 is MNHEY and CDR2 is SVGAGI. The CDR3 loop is CASSLGGSYEQYF. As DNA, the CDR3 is TGTGCCAGCAGCCTCGGAGGGTCCTACGAGCAGTACTTC.

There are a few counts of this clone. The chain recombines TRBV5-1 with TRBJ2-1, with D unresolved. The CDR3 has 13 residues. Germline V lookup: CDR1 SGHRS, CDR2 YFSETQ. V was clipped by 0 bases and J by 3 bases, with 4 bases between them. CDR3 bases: TGCGCCAGCAGCTTGGACAGCTACAATGAGCAGTTCTTC. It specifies CASSLDSYNEQFF. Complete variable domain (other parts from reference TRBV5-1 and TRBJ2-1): KAGVTQTPRYLIKTRGQQVTLSCSPISGHRSVSWYQQTPGQGLQFLFEYFSETQRNKGNFPGRFSGRQFSNSRSEMNVSTLELGDSALYLCASSLDSYNEQFFGPGTRLTVL.

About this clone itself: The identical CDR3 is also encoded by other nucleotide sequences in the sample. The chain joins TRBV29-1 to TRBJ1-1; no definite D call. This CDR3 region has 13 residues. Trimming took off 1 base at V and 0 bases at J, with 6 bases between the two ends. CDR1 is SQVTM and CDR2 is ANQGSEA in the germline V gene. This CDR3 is CSVEGPMNTEAFF. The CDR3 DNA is TGCAGCGTTGAAGGCCCTATGAACACTGAAGCTTTCTTT.

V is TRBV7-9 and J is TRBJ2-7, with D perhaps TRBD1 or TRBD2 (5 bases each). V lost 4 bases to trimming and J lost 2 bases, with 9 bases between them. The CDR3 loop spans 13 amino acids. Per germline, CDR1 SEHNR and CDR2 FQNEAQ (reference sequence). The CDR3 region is CASSYRGAYEQYF. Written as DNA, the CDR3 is TGTGCCAGCAGCTATCGAGGGGCCTACGAGCAGTACTTC.

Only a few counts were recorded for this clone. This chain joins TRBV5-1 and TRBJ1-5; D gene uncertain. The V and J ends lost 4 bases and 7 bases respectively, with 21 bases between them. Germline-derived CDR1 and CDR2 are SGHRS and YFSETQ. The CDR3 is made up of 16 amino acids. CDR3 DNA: TGCGCCAGCAGCCCGGATCCGGACGGTATAGAGCAGCCCCAGCATTTT. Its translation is CASSPDPDGIEQPQHF.

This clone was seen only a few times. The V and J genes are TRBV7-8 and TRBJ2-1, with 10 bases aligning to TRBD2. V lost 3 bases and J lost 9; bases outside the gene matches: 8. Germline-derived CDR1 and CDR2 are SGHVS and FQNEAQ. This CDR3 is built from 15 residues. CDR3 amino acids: CASSLDGQRGGEQFF. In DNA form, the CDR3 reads TGTGCCAGCAGCTTGGACGGACAGCGGGGGGGTGAGCAGTTCTTC.

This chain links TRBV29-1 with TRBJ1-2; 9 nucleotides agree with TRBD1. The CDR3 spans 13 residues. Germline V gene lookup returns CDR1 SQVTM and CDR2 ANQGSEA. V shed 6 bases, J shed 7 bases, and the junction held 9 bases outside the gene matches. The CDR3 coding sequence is TGCAGCGTGAAACTACAGGGGGCGCTTGGCTACACCTTC. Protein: CSVKLQGALGYTF.

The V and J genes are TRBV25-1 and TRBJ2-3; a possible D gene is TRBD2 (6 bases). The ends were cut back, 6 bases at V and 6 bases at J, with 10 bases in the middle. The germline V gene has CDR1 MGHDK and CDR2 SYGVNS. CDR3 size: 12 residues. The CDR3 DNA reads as TGTGCCAGCAGGAAGGGGAGGGATACGCAGTATTTT. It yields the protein CASRKGRDTQYF.

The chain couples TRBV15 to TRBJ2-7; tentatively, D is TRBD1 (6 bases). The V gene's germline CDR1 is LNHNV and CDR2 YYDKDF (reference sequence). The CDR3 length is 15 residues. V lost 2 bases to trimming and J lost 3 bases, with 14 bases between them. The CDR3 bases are TGTGCCACCAGCAGAACCACAGGGCACGGCTACGAGCAGTACTTC. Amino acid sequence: CATSRTTGHGYEQYF.

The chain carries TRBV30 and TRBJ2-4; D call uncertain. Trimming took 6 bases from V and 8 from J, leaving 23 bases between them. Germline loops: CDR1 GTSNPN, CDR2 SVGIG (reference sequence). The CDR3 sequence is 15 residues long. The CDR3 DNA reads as TGTGCCTGCCACCTCCTTCGCAGCCCAAATTACATTCAGTACTTC. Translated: CACHLLRSPNYIQYF.

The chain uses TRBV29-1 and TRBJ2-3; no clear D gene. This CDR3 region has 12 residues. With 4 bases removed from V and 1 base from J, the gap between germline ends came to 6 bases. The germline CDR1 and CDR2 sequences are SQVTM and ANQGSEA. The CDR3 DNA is TGCAGCGTTGTGACTGGCACAGATACGCAGTATTTT. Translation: CSVVTGTDTQYF.

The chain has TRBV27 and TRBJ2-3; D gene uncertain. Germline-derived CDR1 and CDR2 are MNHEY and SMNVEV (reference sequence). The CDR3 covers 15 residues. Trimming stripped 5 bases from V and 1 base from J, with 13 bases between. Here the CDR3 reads CASSDWGRGTDTQYF. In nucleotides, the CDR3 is TGTGCCAGCAGTGATTGGGGTCGCGGCACAGATACGCAGTATTTT.

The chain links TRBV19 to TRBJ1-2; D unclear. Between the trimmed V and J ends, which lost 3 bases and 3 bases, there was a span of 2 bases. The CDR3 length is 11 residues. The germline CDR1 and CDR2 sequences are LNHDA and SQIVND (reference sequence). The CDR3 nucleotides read TGTGCCAGTAGTATTGACTATGGCTACACCTTC. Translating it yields CASSIDYGYTF.

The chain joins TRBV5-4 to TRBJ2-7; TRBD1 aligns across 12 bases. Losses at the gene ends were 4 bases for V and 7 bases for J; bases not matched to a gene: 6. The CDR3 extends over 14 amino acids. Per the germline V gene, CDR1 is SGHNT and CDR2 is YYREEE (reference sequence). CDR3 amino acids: CASSRDRGQLEQYF. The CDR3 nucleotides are TGTGCCAGCAGCAGGGACAGGGGGCAACTTGAGCAGTACTTC.

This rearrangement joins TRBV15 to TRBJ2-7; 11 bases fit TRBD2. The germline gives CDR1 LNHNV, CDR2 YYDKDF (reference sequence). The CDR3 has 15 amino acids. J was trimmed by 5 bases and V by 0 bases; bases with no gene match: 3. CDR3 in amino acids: CATSRERGLADEQYF. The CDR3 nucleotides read TGTGCCACCAGCAGAGAAAGGGGACTAGCGGACGAGCAGTACTTC.

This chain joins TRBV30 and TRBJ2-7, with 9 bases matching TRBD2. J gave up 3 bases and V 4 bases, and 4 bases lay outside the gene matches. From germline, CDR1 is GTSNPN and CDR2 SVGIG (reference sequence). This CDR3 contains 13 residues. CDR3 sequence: CAWTAGGFYEQYF. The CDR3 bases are TGTGCCTGGACAGCGGGGGGTTTCTACGAGCAGTACTTC.

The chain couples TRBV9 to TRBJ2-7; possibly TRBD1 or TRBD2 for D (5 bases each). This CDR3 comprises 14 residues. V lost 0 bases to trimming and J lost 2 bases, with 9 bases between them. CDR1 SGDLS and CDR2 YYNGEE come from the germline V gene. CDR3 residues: CASSVGDGAYEQYF. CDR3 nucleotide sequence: TGTGCCAGCAGCGTAGGGGACGGAGCCTACGAGCAGTACTTC.

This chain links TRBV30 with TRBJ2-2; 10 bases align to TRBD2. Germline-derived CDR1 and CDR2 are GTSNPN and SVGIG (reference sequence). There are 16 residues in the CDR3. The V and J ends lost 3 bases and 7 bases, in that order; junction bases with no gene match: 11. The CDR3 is CAWSGPQRGGIGELFF. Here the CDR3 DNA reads TGTGCCTGGAGCGGACCTCAGCGGGGGGGTATCGGGGAGCTGTTTTTT.

CDR3 in DNA: TGTGCCAGCAGCTTAGGAATCGGGCAGCCCCAGCATTTT. This encodes CASSLGIGQPQHF. The J gene is TRBJ1-5, the V gene TRBV13; D call uncertain. CDR1 is PRHDT and CDR2 is FYEKMQ in the germline V gene (reference sequence). The CDR3 length is 13 residues. Trimming took 0 bases from V and 7 from J, leaving 7 bases between them. The full variable domain, rest sourced from reference TRBV13 and TRBJ1-5, is AAGVIQSPRHLIKEKRETATLKCYPIPRHDTVYWYQQGPGQDPQFLISFYEKMQSDKGSIPDRFSAQQFSDYHSELNMSSLELGDSALYFCASSLGIGQPQHFGDGTRLSIL.

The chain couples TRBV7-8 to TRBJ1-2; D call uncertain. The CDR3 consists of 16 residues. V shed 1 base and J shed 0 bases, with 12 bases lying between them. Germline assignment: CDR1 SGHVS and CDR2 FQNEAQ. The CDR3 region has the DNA TGTGCCAGCAGCTTAGATAGGTTCCCCTCTAACTATGGCTACACCTTC. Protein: CASSLDRFPSNYGYTF.